The 23 T cell receptor beta chains below were found in one sample sequenced in a study of blood T cell repertoires in COVID-19. The table came from immunoSEQ multiplex PCR; TCRdb's copy has only in-frame clones and leaves some out. The sample lists 200,000 to 300,000 clones; around 86% were seen once. Material: peripheral blood. Receptors originate from an older woman with COVID-19, enrolled during active disease.

The chain links TRBV10-3 to TRBJ1-3; no reliable D call. V dropped 7 bases and J dropped 0 bases, with 10 bases sitting between them. The V gene's germline CDR1 is ENHRY and CDR2 SYGVKD. This CDR3 spans 14 amino acids. CDR3 region: CAITSGLSGNTIYF. The CDR3, as DNA: TGTGCCATCACGAGCGGCCTCTCTGGAAACACCATATATTTT.

This clone was seen a single time. The rearrangement joins TRBV30 to TRBJ2-1; tentatively, D is TRBD1 (7 bases). The V gene's germline CDR1 is GTSNPN and CDR2 SVGIG (reference sequence). This CDR3 is 16 amino acids long. V lost 3 bases to trimming and J lost 4 bases, with 19 bases between them. The CDR3 nucleotides are TGTGCCTGGAGCCAAAACAGGGGCGCGGGGTACAATGAGCAGTTCTTC. As protein: CAWSQNRGAGYNEQFF.

This chain joins TRBV29-1 and TRBJ2-3, with a tentative D call TRBD2 (7 bases). This CDR3 contains 11 residues. The V gene's germline CDR1 is SQVTM and CDR2 ANQGSEA. Between the trimmed V and J ends, which lost 8 bases and 6 bases, there was a span of 12 bases. As DNA, the CDR3 is TGCAGCTTAGAGGGGGGGGATACGCAGTATTTT. Translating gives CSLEGGDTQYF.

This sequence joins TRBV28 and TRBJ2-7; 10 positions agree with TRBD1. In germline, CDR1 is MDHEN, CDR2 SYDVKM. There are 15 residues in the CDR3. Trimming at V came to 5 bases and at J to 5 bases, leaving 9 bases not matched to a gene. CDR3 protein: CASSLTGTGAHEQYF. The CDR3 region has the DNA TGTGCCAGCAGTCTAACCGGGACAGGGGCCCACGAGCAGTACTTC. Complete variable domain (other parts from reference TRBV28 and TRBJ2-7): DVKVTQSSRYLVKRTGEKVFLECVQDMDHENMFWYRQDPGLGLRLIYFSYDVKMKEKGDIPEGYSVSREKKERFSLILESASTNQTSMYLCASSLTGTGAHEQYFGPGTRLTVT.

The chain joins TRBV9 to TRBJ1-1, with D possibly matching TRBD1 (5 bases). Trimming removed 0 bases from V and 1 base from J, with 10 bases in between. There are 15 residues in the CDR3. Germline CDR1 and CDR2: SGDLS and YYNGEE. DNA of the CDR3: TGTGCCAGCAGCGTAGGGGGCCTTGGGAACACTGAAGCTTTCTTT. Amino acid sequence: CASSVGGLGNTEAFF.

The chain recombines TRBV28 with TRBJ2-1; 7 positions agree with TRBD2. The CDR3 covers 17 residues. V was pared by 6 bases and J by 5 bases, with 16 bases of the junction left unmatched. Germline V gene sequence: CDR1 MDHEN, CDR2 SYDVKM. The CDR3 bases are TGTGCCAGCAGCAATCTTTATAGCGGGCTTGATAACAATGAGCAGTTCTTC. Its translation is CASSNLYSGLDNNEQFF.

The genes are TRBV27 and TRBJ1-1, with a possible D match to TRBD1 (6 bases). The CDR3 is made up of 14 amino acids. CDR1 and CDR2 from the germline V gene are MNHEY and SMNVEV (reference sequence). Trimming stripped 6 bases from V and 1 base from J, with 12 bases between. In DNA form, the CDR3 reads TGTGCCAGCAGCACGACAGGAGCGAACACTGAAGCTTTCTTT. Its translation is CASSTTGANTEAFF.

The rearrangement links TRBV10-1 to TRBJ1-1; D is uncertain. Trimming took off 2 bases at V and 2 bases at J, with 6 bases between the two ends. The CDR3 is 13 amino acids. CDR1 and CDR2 (germline): WNHNN, SYGVQD (reference sequence). For the CDR3, the DNA is TGCGCCAGCAGTGAGCAGGTTAACACTGAAGCTTTCTTT. Amino acid sequence: CASSEQVNTEAFF.

The rearrangement joins TRBV18 to TRBJ2-2; 8 bases are a match to TRBD1. The CDR3 covers 15 residues. Trimming cost V 2 bases and J 4 bases; bases outside gene matches: 3. CDR1 and CDR2 from the germline V gene are KGHSH and LQKENI. The DNA of the CDR3 is TGTGCCAGCTCACCAGACAGGGGAGCCACCGGGGAGCTGTTTTTT. It codes for CASSPDRGATGELFF.

The chain couples TRBV19 to TRBJ1-1, with D unclear. Trimming shortened V by 8 bases and J by 5 bases, and 6 bases separated the two germline ends. This CDR3 spans 10 amino acids. Germline CDR1 is LNHDA and CDR2 is SQIVND (reference sequence). The CDR3, as DNA: TGTGCCAGTTTCACAACTGAAGCTTTCTTT. Its protein product is CASFTTEAFF.

V gene TRBV3-1 (or the pseudogene TRBV3-2) combines with J gene TRBJ2-2; 9 bases are a match to TRBD2. CDR3 length: 16 amino acids. Germline V gene sequence: CDR1 LGHDT, CDR2 YNNKEL (reference sequence). Germline trimming cut 4 bases from V and 0 bases from J; bases unmatched to any gene: 3. CDR3 nucleotide sequence: TGTGCCAGCAGCCGAGGGACTAGCTCGAACACCGGGGAGCTGTTTTTT. Translation gives CASSRGTSSNTGELFF.

Only one count was recorded for this clone. The chain joins TRBV7-2 to TRBJ2-1; maybe TRBD2 (5 bases). The CDR3 sequence is 15 residues long. CDR1 is SGHTA, CDR2 FQGNSA, per germline. The V end lost 0 bases, the J end lost 4 bases, and 10 bases lay between the germline ends. CDR3 in amino acids: CASSLAGVGYNEQFF. CDR3 nucleotide sequence: TGTGCCAGCAGCTTAGCGGGAGTAGGTTACAATGAGCAGTTCTTC.

The J gene is TRBJ1-2, the V gene TRBV2; 8 bases align to TRBD1. V was pared by 2 bases and J by 4 bases, with 6 bases of the junction left unmatched. Germline CDR1 is SNHLY and CDR2 is FYNNEI. The length of the CDR3 is 15 residues. The CDR3 coding sequence is TGTGCCAGCAGTGAAAGCTTACAGGGGGGCTATGGCTACACCTTC. It encodes CASSESLQGGYGYTF.

This sequence joins TRBV15 and TRBJ2-1; no reliable D call. Germline lookup yields CDR1 LNHNV and CDR2 YYDKDF (reference sequence). The CDR3 spans 17 residues. V was trimmed by 1 base and J by 7 bases, leaving 20 bases between them. The CDR3 sequence: CATSRASVPYTVNEQFF. In DNA form, the CDR3 reads TGTGCCACCAGCAGAGCCTCCGTTCCATACACAGTTAATGAGCAGTTCTTC.

The chain is built from TRBV24-1 and TRBJ2-7; 10 positions agree with TRBD1. The CDR3 totals 14 residues. CDR1 KGHDR and CDR2 SFDVKD come from the germline V gene. V gave up 7 bases and J gave up 6 bases; unmatched junction bases: 8. CDR3 loop: CATSPGTGVSEQYF. DNA for the CDR3: TGTGCCACCAGCCCCGGGACAGGGGTGAGCGAGCAGTACTTC.

This chain uses TRBV5-1 with TRBJ2-7; TRBD2 aligns across 7 bases. CDR1 and CDR2 from the germline V gene are SGHRS and YFSETQ. There are 15 residues in the CDR3. With 4 bases clipped from V and 3 bases from J, the junction kept 10 bases outside the gene matches. The CDR3 DNA sequence: TGCGCCAGCAGCCTAATGGGGCGGGAGAACTACGAGCAGTACTTC. It codes for CASSLMGRENYEQYF.

The gene calls are TRBV18 and TRBJ1-1; the match to TRBD1 covers 8 bases. The CDR3 runs 13 residues. V lost 5 bases to trimming and J lost 4 bases; unmatched junction nucleotides: 3. Germline-derived CDR1 and CDR2 are KGHSH and LQKENI. CDR3 region: CASSVGQGTEAFF. CDR3 in DNA: TGTGCCAGCTCAGTTGGACAGGGCACTGAAGCTTTCTTT.

The V call is TRBV9, the J call TRBJ2-1, with a weak D call TRBD2 (5 bases). Deletions cut 0 bases from V and 0 bases from J, with 16 bases between. Germline V CDR1 and CDR2: SGDLS, YYNGEE. This CDR3 has 18 residues. This CDR3 reads CASSVEPYKRSSYNEQFF. The CDR3 DNA is TGTGCCAGCAGCGTAGAACCCTATAAGCGGAGCTCCTACAATGAGCAGTTCTTC.

This chain links TRBV4-3 with TRBJ1-1, with TRBD1 as a possible D gene (5 bases). Trimming took 6 bases from V and 0 from J, leaving 14 bases between them. CDR3 length equals 15 residues. CDR1 and CDR2 (germline): LGHNA, YSLEER. The DNA for the CDR3 is TGCGCCAGCAGTCTAGGGGCCAGCATGAACACTGAAGCTTTCTTT. Amino acids: CASSLGASMNTEAFF.

The rearrangement joins TRBV9 to TRBJ1-4, with a possible D match to TRBD1 (5 bases). Germline V gene sequence: CDR1 SGDLS, CDR2 YYNGEE. The CDR3 consists of 15 residues. V was trimmed by 3 bases and J by 1 base, leaving 10 bases between them. The CDR3 loop reads CASSAQGGTNEKLFF. The CDR3 bases are TGTGCCAGCAGCGCCCAGGGAGGAACTAATGAAAAACTGTTTTTT.

The genes are TRBV7-9 and TRBJ2-3; D perhaps matches TRBD2 (5 bases). CDR3 length: 17 residues. Germline lookup yields CDR1 SEHNR and CDR2 FQNEAQ (reference sequence). Trimming removed 4 bases at V and 0 bases at J, with 17 bases between. CDR3 residues: CASSSQVLPGSTDTQYF. The CDR3 region has the DNA TGTGCCAGCAGCTCCCAAGTATTACCGGGGAGCACAGATACGCAGTATTTT.

This clone was counted once. J is TRBJ2-5 and V is TRBV24-1; 9 bases line up with TRBD2. J was trimmed by 4 bases and V by 5 bases; bases with no gene match: 10. This CDR3 contains 16 residues. The germline CDR1 and CDR2 sequences are KGHDR and SFDVKD. CDR3 bases: TGTGCCACCAGTGCCCCGCGGGAGGGCCGGGCAGAGACCCAGTACTTC. Translating it yields CATSAPREGRAETQYF.

V is TRBV6-2 or TRBV6-3 and J is TRBJ2-6; 8 nucleotides line up with TRBD1. Trimming at V came to 2 bases and at J to 2 bases, leaving 8 bases not matched to a gene. CDR1 and CDR2 (germline): MNHEY, SVGEGT. This CDR3 comprises 18 residues. The CDR3 spells CASSYVAGGGTGANVLTF. The CDR3 nucleotides read TGTGCCAGCAGTTACGTGGCAGGGGGCGGTACTGGGGCCAACGTCCTGACTTTC.